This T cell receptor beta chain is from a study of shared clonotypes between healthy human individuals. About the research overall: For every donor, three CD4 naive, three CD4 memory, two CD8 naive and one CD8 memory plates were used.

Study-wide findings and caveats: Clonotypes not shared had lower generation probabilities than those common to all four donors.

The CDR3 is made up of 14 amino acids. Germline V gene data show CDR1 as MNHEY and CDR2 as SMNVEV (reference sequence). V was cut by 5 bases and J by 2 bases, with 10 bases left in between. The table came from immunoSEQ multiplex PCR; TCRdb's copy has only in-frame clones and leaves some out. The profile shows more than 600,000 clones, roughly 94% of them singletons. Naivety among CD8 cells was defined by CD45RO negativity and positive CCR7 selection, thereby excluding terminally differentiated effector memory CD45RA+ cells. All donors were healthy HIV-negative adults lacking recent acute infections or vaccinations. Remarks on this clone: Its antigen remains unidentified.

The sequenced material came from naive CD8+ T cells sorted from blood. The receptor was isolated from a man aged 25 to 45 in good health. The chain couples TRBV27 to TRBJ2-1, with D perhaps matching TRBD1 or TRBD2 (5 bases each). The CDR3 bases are TGTGCCAGCAGTATACTAGGGGCCTACAATGAGCAGTTCTTC. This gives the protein CASSILGAYNEQFF.